One and the same sample provided the 26 T cell receptor beta chains below, sequenced in a study of blood T cells in healthy people across ages. The use of a sample-barcoded 5' primer and a J-beta primer mix characterized a second PCR of about 7 to 12 cycles. TCRdb ran MiXCR on the 5' RACE reads and lists one entry per CDR3 protein. The table shows around 900,000 distinct CDR3 sequences, with about 30% occurring only once. The sample was blood. The receptors shown here come from a woman of 80 years or more in good health.

This clonotype was seen repeatedly, ten times or more. This chain uses TRBV7-9 with TRBJ2-1, with 14 bases identical to TRBD2. The germline gives CDR1 SEHNR, CDR2 FQNEAQ (reference sequence). There are 16 residues in the CDR3. Trimming removed 11 bases from V and 0 bases from J; junction bases left unmatched: 6. CDR3 protein: CAAGLAGGFSYNEQFF. The CDR3 coding sequence is TGTGCCGCTGGACTAGCGGGAGGATTCTCCTACAATGAGCAGTTCTTC. The full variable domain, rest sourced from reference TRBV7-9 and TRBJ2-1, is DTGVSQNPRHKITKRGQNVTFRCDPISEHNRLYWYRQTLGQGPEFLTYFQNEAQLEKSRLLSDRFSAERPKGSFSTLEIQRTEQGDSAMYLCAAGLAGGFSYNEQFFGPGTRLTVL.

As regards this clonotype: A read error may explain this, as a much larger clone is one base away. The genes are TRBV12-3 or TRBV12-4 and TRBJ1-1; TRBD1 is a possible D gene (6 bases). The length of the CDR3 is 14 residues. The V end lost 5 bases, the J end lost 10 bases, and 20 bases lay between the germline ends. CDR3 nucleotide sequence: TGTGCCAGCAGTCCCTTAAAGAGGGGGTTTCCAGCTTTCTTT. It encodes CASSPLKRGFPAFF.

The chain is built from TRBV19 and TRBJ1-1, with no clear D. V gave up 1 base and J gave up 1 base, with 16 bases separating them. In germline, CDR1 is LNHDA, CDR2 SQIVND (reference sequence). This CDR3 is built from 17 residues. The CDR3 coding sequence is TGTGCCAGTAGTATAGTCTTAAGACGCCGGGGGAACACTGAAGCTTTCTTT. Its translation: CASSIVLRRRGNTEAFF.

Comment on this clonotype: An end of the junction does not agree with germline; a read error may underlie this. The rearrangement joins TRBV7-2 to TRBJ2-2; D might be TRBD1 or TRBD2, each matching 6 bases. Germline V gene data show CDR1 as SGHTA and CDR2 as FQGNSA. The CDR3 is 17 residues long. The CDR3 loop is CASSLVSWGGDTGERFF. The CDR3 DNA reads as TGTGCCAGCAGCTTAGTATCGTGGGGCGGGGACACCGGGGAGCGGTTTTTT.

This clonotype was detected only once. This sequence joins TRBV20-1 and TRBJ1-4; D gene ambiguous. The CDR3 sequence is 12 residues long. V shed 4 bases and J shed 6 bases, with 9 bases lying between them. The germline gives CDR1 DFQATT, CDR2 SNEGSKA (reference sequence). As DNA, the CDR3 is TGCAGTGCTAAACAGCCCCATGAAAAACTGTTTTTT. It is translated as CSAKQPHEKLFF.

The chain carries TRBV18 and TRBJ1-1; D gene unclear. Germline loops: CDR1 KGHSH, CDR2 LQKENI. Deletions cut 6 bases from V and 1 base from J, with 12 bases between. This CDR3 has 14 residues. CDR3 sequence reads: CASSQKNENTEAFF. For the CDR3, the DNA is TGTGCCAGCTCTCAAAAAAATGAGAACACTGAAGCTTTCTTT.

This clonotype was counted many times. The rearrangement uses TRBV28 and TRBJ2-6; tentatively, D is TRBD2 (6 bases). Trimming removed 8 bases at V and 2 bases at J, with 10 bases between. This CDR3 contains 14 residues. CDR1 is MDHEN and CDR2 is SYDVKM in the germline V gene. CDR3 in DNA: TGTGCCAGCCGAGCGGGCCCTGGGGCCAACGTCCTGACTTTC. It codes for CASRAGPGANVLTF.

This sequence joins TRBV5-1 and TRBJ2-7, with 7 positions matching TRBD2. Losses at the gene ends were 0 bases for V and 9 bases for J; bases not matched to a gene: 9. The CDR3 loop spans 14 amino acids. Per the germline V gene, CDR1 is SGHRS and CDR2 is YFSETQ. The CDR3 region is CASSLDGGGNGQYF. The CDR3 DNA follows: TGCGCCAGCAGCTTGGATGGCGGGGGTAATGGGCAGTACTTC.

This clonotype was detected many times. The CDR3 loop is CASSPGQSNSPLHF. The CDR3 DNA follows: TGCGCCAGCAGCCCCGGACAGTCAAATTCACCCCTCCACTTT. V usage is TRBV5-1 and J usage is TRBJ1-6; D may be TRBD1 (6 bases). CDR1 and CDR2 from the germline V gene are SGHRS and YFSETQ. There are 14 residues in the CDR3. V was cut by 4 bases and J by 7 bases, with 12 bases left in between.

This clonotype has at least ten counts. The J gene is TRBJ2-1, the V gene TRBV7-8, with TRBD2 as a possible D gene (5 bases). Germline values: CDR1 SGHVS, CDR2 FQNEAQ. The CDR3 runs 16 residues. Trimming stripped 1 base from V and 2 bases from J, with 12 bases between. CDR3 DNA sequence: TGTGCCAGCAGCTTAGTAGGCGGGCCAGCCTACAATGAGCAGTTCTTC. Protein: CASSLVGGPAYNEQFF. The full variable domain, completed using reference TRBV7-8 and TRBJ2-1, is GAGVSQSPRYKVAKRGQDVALRCDPISGHVSLFWYQQALGQGPEFLTYFQNEAQLDKSGLPSDRFFAERPEGSVSTLKIQRTQQEDSAVYLCASSLVGGPAYNEQFFGPGTRLTVL.

This clonotype was detected a few times. Since a much larger clone is just one base distant, this may be a read error. This sequence joins TRBV4-3 and TRBJ2-7, with D tentatively TRBD2 (6 bases). Germline V gives CDR1 LGHNA, CDR2 YSLEER. The CDR3 is 15 residues long. Trimming cost V 2 bases and J 6 bases, with 17 bases left between them. This chain's CDR3 is CASSQTRGAGLEQYF. The CDR3, as DNA: TGCGCCAGCAGCCAAACAAGAGGGGCGGGGCTCGAGCAGTACTTC.

This clonotype has only one observation. The rearrangement joins TRBV20-1 to TRBJ2-7; TRBD2 agrees at 8 bases. The CDR3 runs to 16 residues. The V gene end was trimmed by 0 bases and the J gene end by 3 bases; junction bases not matched to a gene: 10. Germline values: CDR1 DFQATT, CDR2 SNEGSKA (reference sequence). This CDR3 reads CSARDSQRGLLYEQYF. DNA for the CDR3: TGCAGTGCTAGAGATTCCCAGCGGGGGCTCCTCTACGAGCAGTACTTC.

The rearrangement uses TRBV12-3 or TRBV12-4 and TRBJ2-1, with 9 bases matching TRBD1. The CDR3 covers 14 residues. Trimming took 6 bases from V and 5 from J; bases not matched to a gene: 5. The CDR3 DNA reads TGTGCCAGCAGAAGTTGGACAGGGGACAATGAGCAGTTCTTC. This codes for CASRSWTGDNEQFF.

This clonotype has at least ten counts. The rearrangement uses TRBV20-1 and TRBJ2-1; 11 nucleotides line up with TRBD1. The CDR3 length is 15 residues. Losses at the gene ends were 3 bases for V and 3 bases for J; bases not matched to a gene: 4. CDR1 is DFQATT, CDR2 SNEGSKA, per germline (reference sequence). DNA for the CDR3: TGCAGTGCTAGGTCGGGACAGGGGGGCTACAATGAGCAGTTCTTC. Its translation: CSARSGQGGYNEQFF.

The genes are TRBV29-1 and TRBJ2-1; D call uncertain. V was cut by 4 bases and J by 7 bases, with 5 bases left in between. This CDR3 has 10 amino acids. Germline CDR1 is SQVTM and CDR2 is ANQGSEA. Here the CDR3 reads CSVVANEQFF. The CDR3 DNA reads as TGCAGCGTTGTCGCAAATGAGCAGTTCTTC.

This clonotype occurred many times. The V and J genes are TRBV3-1 and TRBJ1-2, with D perhaps matching TRBD1 (5 bases). In germline, CDR1 is LGHDT, CDR2 YNNKEL (reference sequence). This CDR3 spans 16 amino acids. V lost 4 bases and J lost 4, with 19 bases in between. Here the CDR3 DNA reads TGTGCCAGCAGCCGAGGGGTGAAGAGGCAGGTCTATGGCTACACCTTC. This codes for CASSRGVKRQVYGYTF.

This clonotype was detected many times. The J gene is TRBJ2-5, the V gene TRBV6-6; D tentatively reads TRBD1 or TRBD2 (7 bases each). Germline V gives CDR1 MNHNY, CDR2 SVGAGI (reference sequence). V gave up 2 bases and J gave up 5 bases, with 15 bases separating them. The CDR3 loop spans 15 amino acids. DNA for the CDR3: TGTGCCAGCAGTTACACCTCAGGGGGGGTGGAGACCCAGTACTTC. Its protein is CASSYTSGGVETQYF.

DNA of the CDR3: TGTGCCATCAGTGGGGGTAGCGGGGGGACCAAAAACATTCAGTACTTC. This translates into CAISGGSGGTKNIQYF. The V and J genes are TRBV10-3 and TRBJ2-4; 10 nucleotides agree with TRBD2. Germline CDR1 is ENHRY and CDR2 is SYGVKD. CDR3 length: 16 amino acids. J lost 2 bases, V lost 4 bases, and 5 bases had no gene match.

This clonotype was observed once. This may come from a read error, since a much larger clone is one base off. The V call is TRBV28, the J call TRBJ2-7, with 8 bases lining up with TRBD1. The last part of the DNA fits TRBJ2-5 better; the J call may be wrong. Germline lookup yields CDR1 MDHEN and CDR2 SYDVKM. CDR3 length: 14 amino acids. For the CDR3, the DNA is TGTGCCAGCATGTTAACGGACAGGGTGAAGACCCAGTACTTC. The encoded protein is CASMLTDRVKTQYF.

This clonotype was seen only a few times. This rearrangement joins TRBV30 to TRBJ1-1, with no clear D. V was trimmed by 0 bases and J by 3 bases, leaving 8 bases between them. This CDR3 region has 13 residues. Germline CDR1 reads GTSNPN; CDR2 reads SVGIG (reference sequence). The CDR3 DNA sequence: TGTGCCTGGAGTGTTCGGGCGTACACTGAAGCTTTCTTT. Amino acid sequence: CAWSVRAYTEAFF.

The rearrangement uses TRBV27 and TRBJ2-3, with D unresolved. This CDR3 is built from 13 residues. With 5 bases removed from V and 9 bases from J, the gap between germline ends came to 15 bases. Per the germline V gene, CDR1 is MNHEY and CDR2 is SMNVEV (reference sequence). The CDR3 is CASSPIASSTQYF. DNA of the CDR3: TGTGCCAGCAGTCCTATCGCCTCGTCCACGCAGTATTTT.

This chain joins TRBV4-1 and TRBJ2-1; D not resolved. The CDR3 has 17 residues. Germline V gives CDR1 MGHRA, CDR2 YSYEKL. V was shortened by 3 bases and J by 0 bases, with 15 bases between the two germline ends. The DNA of the CDR3 is TGCGCCAGCAGCCACTCAATGGGCCCCCACTCCTACAATGAGCAGTTCTTC. Amino acid sequence: CASSHSMGPHSYNEQFF.

This clonotype has a count of ten or more. The chain is built from TRBV27 and TRBJ1-2, with D perhaps matching TRBD1 (5 bases). V was cut by 2 bases and J by 1 base, with 14 bases left in between. The CDR3 consists of 16 residues. Germline CDR1 MNHEY, CDR2 SMNVEV (reference sequence). The chain's CDR3 is CASSLVWQGLNYGYTF. The CDR3 region has the DNA TGTGCCAGCAGTTTAGTATGGCAGGGCCTTAACTATGGCTACACCTTC.

This clonotype was counted between two and nine times. This chain connects TRBV30 to TRBJ1-2; D remains ambiguous. V gave up 5 bases and J gave up 8 bases, with 21 bases separating them. Germline V gives CDR1 GTSNPN, CDR2 SVGIG (reference sequence). The CDR3 covers 14 residues. The CDR3 reads CAWDPSNANGGYTF. In DNA, the CDR3 is TGTGCCTGGGACCCCTCCAATGCAAATGGAGGCTACACCTTC. Together with reference TRBV30 and TRBJ1-2, the CDR3 gives the full variable domain: SQTIHQWPATLVQPVGSPLSLECTVEGTSNPNLYWYRQAAGRGLQLLFYSVGIGQISSEVPQNLSASRPQDRQFILSSKKLLLSDSGFYLCAWDPSNANGGYTFGSGTRLTVV.

This clonotype was observed many times. The rearrangement joins TRBV7-9 to TRBJ2-6, with D perhaps matching TRBD1 (6 bases). In germline, CDR1 is SEHNR, CDR2 FQNEAQ (reference sequence). With 5 bases removed from V and 2 bases from J, the gap between germline ends came to 10 bases. This CDR3 contains 15 residues. In DNA, the CDR3 is TGTGCCAGCAGCCCGTACAGGGCTGGGGCCAACGTCCTGACTTTC. Protein sequence: CASSPYRAGANVLTF.

This clonotype was counted at least ten times. The chain recombines TRBV11-2 with TRBJ2-3; 11 positions match TRBD2. There are 17 residues in the CDR3. J gave up 0 bases and V 5 bases, and 7 bases lay outside the gene matches. Germline-derived CDR1 and CDR2 are SGHAT and FQNNGV. Written as DNA, the CDR3 is TGTGCCAGCAGCCCCCGACTAGCGGGGCCTAGCACAGATACGCAGTATTTT. Translated, it gives CASSPRLAGPSTDTQYF.